This TCR beta chain was captured by sequencing in a study of T-cell reconstitution after alpha-beta-depleted transplantation in children. The sample holds a few counts of this clonotype. Molecular barcoding with unique molecular identifiers was used for the TCRbeta library. TCRdb fed the PCR reads into MiXCR, producing one record per CDR3 protein. This table holds about 500,000 distinct CDR3 sequences, around a third found once. V dropped 4 bases and J dropped 0 bases, with 16 bases sitting between them. This CDR3 region has 18 residues. The source material was PBMCs from the stem cell graft donor, sampled from the stem cell graft. The clonotype was recovered from a human donor who donated a stem cell graft to a child with aplastic anemia. The V and J genes are TRBV12-3 or TRBV12-4 and TRBJ2-6; D remains ambiguous. CDR3 amino acids: CASSSRVVSDSGANVLTF. CDR3 bases: TGTGCCAGCAGTTCCCGGGTGGTATCAGACTCTGGGGCCAACGTCCTGACTTTC.